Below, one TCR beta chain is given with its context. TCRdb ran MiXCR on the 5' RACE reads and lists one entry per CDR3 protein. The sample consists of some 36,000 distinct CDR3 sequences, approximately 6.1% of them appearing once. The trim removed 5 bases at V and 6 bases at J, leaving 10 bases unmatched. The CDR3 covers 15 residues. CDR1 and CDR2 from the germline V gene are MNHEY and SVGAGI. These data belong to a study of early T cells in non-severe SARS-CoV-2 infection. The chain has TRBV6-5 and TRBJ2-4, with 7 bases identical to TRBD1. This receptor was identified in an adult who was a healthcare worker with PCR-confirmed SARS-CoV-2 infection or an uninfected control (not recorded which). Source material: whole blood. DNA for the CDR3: TGTGCCAGCAGTAAGGAACAGGGGAGCCCAAACATTCAGTACTTC. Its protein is CASSKEQGSPNIQYF.